The text below deals with one T cell receptor beta chain. Its antigen is unknown. Per-nucleotide qualities are absent, and no much larger clonotype sits a single base away. Separate from the roughly 650-subject first cohort, the validation cohort of about 120 subjects was the group to which the donors belonged. This sample is part of a study of cytomegalovirus exposure and HLA in healthy donors (dated by TCRdb to 2017 to 2019). As for the study more broadly: A later analysis indicated that the 130 or so validation repertoires were generated on the platform also employed for the approximately 700 repertoires of the first cohort. The study aimed to test whether cataloging public T cell receptors could reveal signatures of past pathogen exposure. In addition to the first cohort of around 670 subjects, a separate validation cohort of 120 different subjects was used. The study combined high-throughput TCR immunosequencing, statistical association of individual TCRs with disease status, and machine learning to predict cytomegalovirus infection status. Overall study outcomes, separate from this receptor: In vitro tests confirmed that a few of the cytomegalovirus-associated TCR beta chains recognize cytomegalovirus antigens. A later analysis found that TCRs clustered in the first cohort also tended to co-occur in the 100 to 150 validation repertoires, with roughly 95% of cluster scores above 0. The authors suggested that the approach could potentially be extended to other disease states and immunological phenotypes. The classifier was reported to diagnose cytomegalovirus status with high specificity and sensitivity in both the original cohort and the validation cohort. While some public TCRs were present in many individuals, most TCR sequences turned up only very rarely across donors. All 120 or so repertoires were used to score co-occurrence in the validation cohort in a later analysis, because that analysis had no HLA typing for the cohort. The study gave a list of more than 150 TCR beta chains associated with cytomegalovirus.

Receptor libraries were prepared by the immunoSEQ multiplex PCR assay. The original pipeline was this. A statistical classification framework was developed to diagnose cytomegalovirus status using the catalog of TCR beta chain sequences. In TCRdb, the immuneACCESS table is reduced to in-frame sequences with V and J assigned. These tables do not hold every clone; where another copy was compared, an unresolved V gene accounts for under half, and the others remain unexplained. The V and J calls and clone size come from that table; D and trimming were worked out from the DNA. The sample table shows about 130,000 clones, and approximately 89% are seen once. The ten top clones hold over 9% of the sample. Measured from the cysteine to the phenylalanine, the CDR3 is 17 residues long. Left in the record is the CDR3 DNA by itself, 51 bases read in frame from the first base. According to the germline V gene, CDR1 reads LGHNA and CDR2 reads YNFKEQ. Trimming at the junction amounts to 5 bases on V and 7 bases on J, and the germline ends lie 24 bases apart.

The origin of this receptor is a young woman in good health and CMV-seropositive. The chain is assembled from TRBV4-2 and TRBJ2-1, with TRBD2 perhaps the D gene, on 7 matching bases. Input material: PBMCs. Here is the DNA: TGTGCCAGCAGCGGTCCAGGTGGGGGGGGGCCGTCGAATGAGCAGTTCTTC. Its protein is CASSGPGGGGPSNEQFF.